The T cell receptor beta chain described here comes from a study of control samples from healthy donors and cancer patients. The CDR3 has 13 residues. Per the germline V gene, CDR1 is SNHLY and CDR2 is FYNNEI. Trimming took off 7 bases at V and 5 bases at J, with 14 bases between the two ends. The protocol was immunoSEQ multiplex PCR, while the TCRdb copy is restricted to in-frame clones and leaves out a portion. The data hold 100,000 to 150,000 clones, with around 92% observed a single time. Sequencing used blood. This sequence joins TRBV2 and TRBJ2-5, with D tentatively TRBD2 (5 bases). The source of this sequence is a woman aged 50 to 65 in good health. CDR3 coding DNA: TGTGCCAGCATGAGGGTCTCCGGGGAGACCCAGTACTTC. This translates into CASMRVSGETQYF.